The clone carrying this TCR beta chain has ten or more counts. Its antigen is not known. The authors amplified TCR beta CDR3 regions, and they did so from RNA transcripts for repertoire sequencing. HTBI primers were used in a first-round RT-PCR, which preceded a second-round multiplex PCR. One entry per CDR3 protein results from TCRdb running MiXCR on the multiplex PCR reads. The sample lists about 400,000 distinct CDR3 sequences, approximately 20% seen once, with 1.6% in the top ten. The entry originates in a study of Graves' ophthalmopathy and Graves' hyperthyroidism. Study-level findings and limits: The model reached approximately 70% sensitivity and about 73% specificity for predicting ophthalmopathy progression.

This CDR3 region has 20 residues. The germline gives CDR1 SGHRS, CDR2 YFSETQ. Trimming removed 0 bases from V and 1 base from J; junction bases left unmatched: 16. The receptor comes from a woman younger than 30 with Graves' ophthalmopathy. The sequenced sample consisted of peripheral blood. This rearrangement joins TRBV5-1 to TRBJ2-7; 10 nucleotides align to TRBD2. Here the CDR3 DNA reads TGCGCCAGCAGCTTGGCCGGACAGGGCAGCGGGAGGGCCAAGTCCTACGAGCAGTACTTC. Protein sequence: CASSLAGQGSGRAKSYEQYF.